The 15 T cell receptor beta chains in this list originate from one sample, sequenced in a study of T cells after yellow fever vaccination. TCRdb called the 5' RACE reads again in MiXCR, with one record for every CDR3 protein. Of about 210,000 distinct CDR3 sequences listed, 3.2% were seen once; the top ten hold 3.2%. Sequencing was performed on CD4+ T cells sorted from PBMCs, taken 10 days after the yellow fever booster vaccination. These receptors all stem from a man aged 18 to 29 who received the YFV17D yellow fever vaccine.

This clonotype was seen many times. The V call is TRBV6-2 or TRBV6-3, the J call TRBJ2-2; 9 nucleotides align to TRBD2. There are 15 residues in the CDR3. Trimming removed 8 bases from V and 1 base from J; junction bases left unmatched: 5. Germline loops: CDR1 MNHEY, CDR2 SVGEGT. CDR3 residues: CASLSSGGNTGELFF. For the CDR3, the DNA is TGTGCCAGCTTGAGTAGCGGGGGGAACACCGGGGAGCTGTTTTTT.

The chain is built from TRBV11-2 and TRBJ2-7, with no clear D. The CDR3 has 13 residues. Germline CDR1 is SGHAT and CDR2 is FQNNGV. V shed 0 bases and J shed 4 bases, with 7 bases lying between them. CDR3 amino acids: CASSLDFRYEQYV. The CDR3 coding sequence is TGTGCCAGCAGCTTAGATTTCCGATACGAGCAGTACGTC.

V is TRBV9 and J is TRBJ2-2; D ambiguous. V lost 1 base to trimming and J lost 5 bases, with 12 bases between them. This CDR3 has 15 amino acids. The germline gives CDR1 SGDLS, CDR2 YYNGEE. CDR3 nucleotides: TGTGCCAGCAGCGTATATGGCCAGAGTACCGGGGAGCTGTTTTTT. Translated: CASSVYGQSTGELFF.

This clonotype showed up just a few times. The gene calls are TRBV28 and TRBJ2-5; no clear D gene. This CDR3 has 12 residues. V was cut by 7 bases and J by 4 bases, with 10 bases left in between. CDR1 and CDR2 from the germline V gene are MDHEN and SYDVKM. The CDR3 DNA sequence: TGTGCCAGCAAGGAGTTCTCAGAGACCCAGTACTTC. Amino acid sequence: CASKEFSETQYF. The variable domain in full, completed from reference TRBV28 and TRBJ2-5, reads DVKVTQSSRYLVKRTGEKVFLECVQDMDHENMFWYRQDPGLGLRLIYFSYDVKMKEKGDIPEGYSVSREKKERFSLILESASTNQTSMYLCASKEFSETQYFGPGTRLLVL.

The gene calls are TRBV7-8 and TRBJ1-6; a possible D gene is TRBD1 (6 bases). This CDR3 contains 17 residues. From germline, CDR1 is SGHVS and CDR2 FQNEAQ. V dropped 1 base and J dropped 0 bases, with 10 bases sitting between them. The CDR3 spells CASSLDRASSYNSPLHF. The CDR3 DNA sequence: TGTGCCAGCAGCTTAGACAGGGCGAGCTCCTATAATTCACCCCTCCACTTT. The variable domain in full, completed from reference TRBV7-8 and TRBJ1-6, reads GAGVSQSPRYKVAKRGQDVALRCDPISGHVSLFWYQQALGQGPEFLTYFQNEAQLDKSGLPSDRFFAERPEGSVSTLKIQRTQQEDSAVYLCASSLDRASSYNSPLHFGNGTRLTVT.

The chain employs TRBV5-4 and TRBJ2-1, with TRBD2 matching 13 bases. The trim removed 4 bases at V and 7 bases at J, leaving 8 bases unmatched. Germline lookup yields CDR1 SGHNT and CDR2 YYREEE (reference sequence). This CDR3 region has 16 residues. CDR3 nucleotides: TGTGCCAGCAGCCTCACTAGCGGGGGGGTGTTAAATGAGCAGTTCTTC. It codes for CASSLTSGGVLNEQFF.

The gene calls are TRBV11-1 and TRBJ2-3; D may be TRBD1 (7 bases). This CDR3 has 17 residues. V lost 4 bases and J lost 1, with 18 bases in between. Germline V gene lookup returns CDR1 SGHAT and CDR2 FQDESV (reference sequence). CDR3 DNA sequence: TGTGCCAGCAGCTCAAACAGGGGCGGGGATCGCACAGATACGCAGTATTTT. It yields the protein CASSSNRGGDRTDTQYF.

This clonotype appeared many times. The gene calls are TRBV7-9 and TRBJ1-1; D is ambiguous. The CDR3 contains 13 residues. Between the trimmed V and J ends, which lost 4 bases and 1 base, there was a span of 7 bases. Germline lookup yields CDR1 SEHNR and CDR2 FQNEAQ (reference sequence). CDR3 amino acids: CASSSYQNTEAFF. The CDR3 DNA is TGTGCCAGCAGCTCTTACCAGAACACTGAAGCTTTCTTT. Complete variable domain (other parts from reference TRBV7-9 and TRBJ1-1): DTGVSQNPRHKITKRGQNVTFRCDPISEHNRLYWYRQTLGQGPEFLTYFQNEAQLEKSRLLSDRFSAERPKGSFSTLEIQRTEQGDSAMYLCASSSYQNTEAFFGQGTRLTVV.

This clonotype showed up many times. The CDR3 protein is CASSFQTGGQETQYF. The CDR3 DNA follows: TGTGCCAGCAGCTTTCAAACGGGGGGGCAGGAGACCCAGTACTTC. This chain uses TRBV7-2 with TRBJ2-5, with 8 positions matching TRBD2. Germline values: CDR1 SGHTA, CDR2 FQGNSA. CDR3 length: 15 amino acids. The V segment lost 3 bases and the J segment 5 bases; nucleotides outside the gene matches: 8.

This clonotype has ten or more counts. CDR3 bases: TGCGCCAGCAGTGAGAGGCGTCGGCGCAATGAGCAGTTCTTC. Encoded protein: CASSERRRRNEQFF. The chain combines TRBV10-2 with TRBJ2-1; D is unclear. CDR1 and CDR2 from the germline V gene are WSHSY and SAAADI. With 2 bases removed from V and 6 bases from J, the gap between germline ends came to 11 bases. The CDR3 is made up of 14 amino acids.

In its sample, this clonotype was seen many times. The gene calls are TRBV20-1 and TRBJ2-5; D possibly corresponds to TRBD2 (5 bases). Germline assignment: CDR1 DFQATT and CDR2 SNEGSKA (reference sequence). This CDR3 has 15 amino acids. V lost 4 bases to trimming and J lost 5 bases, with 20 bases between them. CDR3 sequence: CSATAGFTSTETQYF. The CDR3 DNA reads TGCAGTGCTACCGCGGGCTTCACTTCCACGGAGACCCAGTACTTC.

The chain combines TRBV12-3 or TRBV12-4 with TRBJ1-2, with 12 bases matching TRBD1. Trimming at V came to 0 bases and at J to 8 bases, leaving 4 bases not matched to a gene. The CDR3 is 15 amino acids. CDR3 region: CASSLAGTGGVGYTF. For the CDR3, the DNA is TGTGCCAGCAGTTTAGCGGGGACAGGGGGCGTCGGCTACACCTTC.

This clonotype appeared many times. This chain links TRBV4-1 with TRBJ2-3; D ambiguous. V shed 2 bases and J shed 3 bases, with 21 bases lying between them. Germline CDR1 reads MGHRA; CDR2 reads YSYEKL. This CDR3 has 18 amino acids. CDR3: CASSQFFSGPPGTDTQYF. The CDR3 DNA reads as TGCGCCAGCAGCCAATTTTTTTCCGGGCCCCCCGGGACAGATACGCAGTATTTT.

This sequence joins TRBV3-1 and TRBJ2-7; the D gene is possibly TRBD1 (6 bases). This CDR3 is 14 amino acids long. Germline values: CDR1 LGHDT, CDR2 YNNKEL (reference sequence). V was cut by 0 bases and J by 3 bases, with 9 bases left in between. The CDR3 DNA reads TGTGCCAGCAGCCAAGATCCCAGGGGCTACGAGCAGTACTTC. Translating gives CASSQDPRGYEQYF.

This clonotype occurred many times. The chain joins TRBV5-5 to TRBJ2-7; 10 nucleotides agree with TRBD2. Germline V CDR1 and CDR2: SGHKS, YYEKEE (reference sequence). V lost 1 base, J lost 0 bases, and 4 bases stayed unmatched. The CDR3 length is 16 residues. DNA for the CDR3: TGTGCCAGCAGCTTGAGTTTAGCGGGGGGCTCCTACGAGCAGTACGTC. This sequence encodes CASSLSLAGGSYEQYV.